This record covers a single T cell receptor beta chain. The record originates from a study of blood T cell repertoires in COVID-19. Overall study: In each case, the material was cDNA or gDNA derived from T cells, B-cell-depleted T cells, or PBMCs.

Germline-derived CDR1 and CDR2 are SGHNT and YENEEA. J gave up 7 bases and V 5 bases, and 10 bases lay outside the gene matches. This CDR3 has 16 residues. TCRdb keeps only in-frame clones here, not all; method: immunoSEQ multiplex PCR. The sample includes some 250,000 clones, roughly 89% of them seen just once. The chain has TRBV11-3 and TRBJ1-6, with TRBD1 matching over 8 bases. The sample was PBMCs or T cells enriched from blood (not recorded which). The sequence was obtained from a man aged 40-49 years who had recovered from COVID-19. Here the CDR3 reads CASSGSRRDRNSPLHF. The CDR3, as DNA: TGTGCCAGCAGCGGAAGTCGCCGGGACAGGAATTCACCCCTCCACTTT.